These 19 T cell receptor beta chains share one sample of origin, sequenced in a study of blood T cell repertoires in COVID-19. Sequencing was performed with immunoSEQ multiplex PCR; in TCRdb, only in-frame clones are kept and a portion is missing. The sample records 320,000 or so clones, 85% being singletons. The specimen was PBMCs or T cells enriched from blood (not recorded which). The receptors come from a woman younger than 45 who had been exposed to COVID-19.

J is TRBJ2-3 and V is TRBV5-4; 8 bases agree with TRBD1. The CDR3 runs to 15 residues. V shed 2 bases, J shed 1 base, and the junction held 3 bases outside the gene matches. Germline CDR1 is SGHNT and CDR2 is YYREEE (reference sequence). The CDR3 protein is CASSFPGQGTDTQYF. The CDR3 region has the DNA TGTGCCAGCAGCTTTCCGGGACAGGGCACAGATACGCAGTATTTT.

The chain combines TRBV2 with TRBJ2-6, with 11 bases aligning to TRBD2. The germline CDR1 and CDR2 sequences are SNHLY and FYNNEI. The CDR3 spans 17 residues. J gave up 3 bases and V 7 bases, and 8 bases lay outside the gene matches. Written as DNA, the CDR3 is TGTGCCAGCACCCGTCTAGCGGGAGGTGGTGGGGCCAACGTCCTGACTTTC. Amino acid sequence: CASTRLAGGGGANVLTF. Full variable domain (missing parts from reference TRBV2 and TRBJ2-6): EPEVTQTPSHQVTQMGQEVILRCVPISNHLYFYWYRQILGQKVEFLVSFYNNEISEKSEIFDDQFSVERPDGSNFTLKIRSTKLEDSAMYFCASTRLAGGGGANVLTFGAGSRLTVL.

The rearrangement uses TRBV5-6 and TRBJ1-3; no reliable D call. V lost 0 bases and J lost 4, with 11 bases in between. CDR1 and CDR2 from the germline V gene are SGHDT and YYEEEE. The CDR3 runs to 15 residues. The CDR3 DNA reads as TGTGCCAGCAGCTTGGAGGCGGGAAAAGGAAACACCATATATTTT. Its protein is CASSLEAGKGNTIYF. The full variable domain, in which reference TRBV5-6 and TRBJ1-3 provide the parts outside the CDR3, is DAGVTQSPTHLIKTRGQQVTLRCSPKSGHDTVSWYQQALGQGPQFIFQYYEEEERQRGNFPDRFSGHQFPNYSSELNVNALLLGDSALYLCASSLEAGKGNTIYFGEGSWLTVV.

The chain has TRBV7-9 and TRBJ1-1, with D tentatively TRBD1 (6 bases). Germline CDR1 is SEHNR and CDR2 is FQNEAQ (reference sequence). V gave up 5 bases and J gave up 5 bases, with 15 bases separating them. This CDR3 comprises 14 residues. CDR3 loop: CASSPLQGSTEAFF. The CDR3 DNA sequence: TGTGCCAGCAGCCCTCTACAGGGTTCGACTGAAGCTTTCTTT.

The table lists this clone with a few counts. The V gene is TRBV3-1 (or the pseudogene TRBV3-2), the J gene TRBJ1-2, with unresolved D. V gave up 1 base and J gave up 10 bases, with 13 bases separating them. From germline, CDR1 is LGHDT and CDR2 YNNKEL (reference sequence). The length of the CDR3 is 13 residues. CDR3 protein: CASSQVPGRDYTF. The DNA of the CDR3 is TGTGCCAGCAGCCAAGTCCCCGGTAGAGACTACACCTTC.

V and J are TRBV19 and TRBJ2-3; tentatively, D is TRBD2 (5 bases). Per germline, CDR1 LNHDA and CDR2 SQIVND (reference sequence). Trimming removed 6 bases at V and 1 base at J, with 14 bases between. This CDR3 is built from 15 residues. This chain's CDR3 is CASRGLALGTDTQYF. DNA for the CDR3: TGTGCCAGTAGGGGTCTAGCCCTGGGCACAGATACGCAGTATTTT.

V usage is TRBV7-2 and J usage is TRBJ1-3; 8 bases match TRBD1. Losses at the gene ends were 5 bases for V and 4 bases for J; bases not matched to a gene: 4. This CDR3 contains 14 residues. CDR1 SGHTA and CDR2 FQGNSA come from the germline V gene. The CDR3 DNA follows: TGTGCCAGCAGCCTTTGGACAGGGGGAAACACCATATATTTT. It is translated as CASSLWTGGNTIYF.

This chain uses TRBV5-1 with TRBJ1-2, with 8 nucleotides matching TRBD1. Germline V gene lookup returns CDR1 SGHRS and CDR2 YFSETQ. This CDR3 region has 16 residues. J lost 2 bases, V lost 4 bases, and 10 bases had no gene match. Here the CDR3 reads CASSPNPQGVNYGYTF. The DNA for the CDR3 is TGCGCCAGCAGCCCAAACCCACAGGGGGTGAACTATGGCTACACCTTC.

This chain uses TRBV19 with TRBJ1-5; 8 positions agree with TRBD1. CDR1 is LNHDA and CDR2 is SQIVND in the germline V gene (reference sequence). V was pared by 4 bases and J by 0 bases, with 11 bases of the junction left unmatched. The CDR3 contains 18 residues. The CDR3 loop reads CASSTPQGGAYSNQPQHF. CDR3 in DNA: TGTGCCAGTAGTACACCACAGGGGGGGGCCTATAGCAATCAGCCCCAGCATTTT.

The count of this clone is one. CDR3 DNA: TGTGCCAGCAGCCTTACTAGCGGAGCTACTGAGCAGTACTTC. It specifies CASSLTSGATEQYF. This chain joins TRBV3-1 (or the pseudogene TRBV3-2) and TRBJ2-7; 8 bases map to TRBD2. The CDR3 contains 14 residues. Germline V gene data show CDR1 as LGHDT and CDR2 as YNNKEL (reference sequence). The trim removed 4 bases at V and 7 bases at J, leaving 9 bases unmatched.

This chain uses TRBV5-1 with TRBJ1-3; D perhaps matches TRBD1 (6 bases). Germline assignment: CDR1 SGHRS and CDR2 YFSETQ. Trimming removed 4 bases at V and 4 bases at J, with 9 bases between. The CDR3 sequence is 13 residues long. The CDR3 is CASSTQGGNTIYF. CDR3 DNA: TGCGCCAGCAGCACGCAGGGGGGAAACACCATATATTTT. Full variable domain (missing parts from reference TRBV5-1 and TRBJ1-3): KAGVTQTPRYLIKTRGQQVTLSCSPISGHRSVSWYQQTPGQGLQFLFEYFSETQRNKGNFPGRFSGRQFSNSRSEMNVSTLELGDSALYLCASSTQGGNTIYFGEGSWLTVV.

The rearrangement joins TRBV7-9 to TRBJ1-5; D call uncertain. Trimming removed 3 bases at V and 5 bases at J, with 5 bases between. This CDR3 comprises 12 residues. Germline V CDR1 and CDR2: SEHNR, FQNEAQ (reference sequence). In DNA, the CDR3 is TGTGCCAGCAGCTTCGGTGATCAGCCCCAGCATTTT. Amino acids: CASSFGDQPQHF.

V is TRBV19 and J is TRBJ1-5, with 9 bases lining up with TRBD1. J lost 9 bases, V lost 4 bases, and 10 bases had no gene match. The germline CDR1 and CDR2 sequences are LNHDA and SQIVND (reference sequence). The CDR3 sequence is 15 residues long. CDR3: CASSRDRAALGPQHF. Here the CDR3 DNA reads TGTGCCAGTAGTAGGGACAGGGCCGCTCTGGGGCCCCAGCATTTT. Based on the CDR3 plus reference TRBV19 and TRBJ1-5, the full variable domain is DGGITQSPKYLFRKEGQNVTLSCEQNLNHDAMYWYRQDPGQGLRLIYYSQIVNDFQKGDIAEGYSVSREKKESFPLTVTSAQKNPTAFYLCASSRDRAALGPQHFGDGTRLSIL.

V gene TRBV9 combines with J gene TRBJ2-7, with D perhaps matching TRBD1 (7 bases). Per the germline V gene, CDR1 is SGDLS and CDR2 is YYNGEE. The V and J ends lost 4 bases and 0 bases respectively, with 17 bases between them. The CDR3 runs to 16 residues. In nucleotides, the CDR3 is TGTGCCAGCAGCTCAGGGGGAGGCCCAAGCTCCTACGAGCAGTACTTC. Translation gives CASSSGGGPSSYEQYF.

CDR3 bases: TGTGCCAGCTCACCACCGGGGCGCGGAAACACCATATATTTT. Protein product: CASSPPGRGNTIYF. J is TRBJ1-3 and V is TRBV18; possible D gene TRBD1, 5 bases. V lost 0 bases to trimming and J lost 4 bases, with 7 bases between them. Germline lookup yields CDR1 KGHSH and CDR2 LQKENI. The CDR3 is made up of 14 amino acids.

V gene TRBV5-1 combines with J gene TRBJ2-1; 14 bases fit TRBD2. The CDR3 sequence is 21 residues long. CDR1 and CDR2 (germline): SGHRS, YFSETQ. Trimming removed 0 bases from V and 0 bases from J; junction bases left unmatched: 11. CDR3 sequence reads: CASSLGSGLAGVTSSYNEQFF. CDR3 DNA: TGCGCCAGCAGCTTGGGGTCGGGACTAGCGGGGGTGACCTCCTCCTACAATGAGCAGTTCTTC.

Comment on this clone: Different DNA sequences within this sample yield the same CDR3. The V gene is TRBV9, the J gene TRBJ1-3; D perhaps matches TRBD1 (6 bases). The V and J ends lost 1 base and 0 bases respectively, with 8 bases between them. CDR3 size: 15 residues. The germline CDR1 and CDR2 sequences are SGDLS and YYNGEE. CDR3: CASSVQGTSGNTIYF. CDR3 bases: TGTGCCAGCAGCGTACAGGGGACCTCTGGAAACACCATATATTTT. Full variable domain (rest looked up from reference TRBV9 and TRBJ1-3): DSGVTQTPKHLITATGQRVTLRCSPRSGDLSVYWYQQSLDQGLQFLIQYYNGEERAKGNILERFSAQQFPDLHSELNLSSLELGDSALYFCASSVQGTSGNTIYFGEGSWLTVV.

The chain couples TRBV25-1 to TRBJ2-4; 9 bases fit TRBD1. Germline-derived CDR1 and CDR2 are MGHDK and SYGVNS. The length of the CDR3 is 16 residues. The trim removed 2 bases at V and 8 bases at J, leaving 10 bases unmatched. The DNA of the CDR3 is TGTGCCAGCAGTGAAATAGGGGGGACAGGGACGCACATTCAGTACTTC. Translation gives CASSEIGGTGTHIQYF.

J is TRBJ1-4 and V is TRBV27, with a tentative D call TRBD1 (6 bases). CDR3 length equals 18 residues. The V end lost 1 base, the J end lost 0 bases, and 15 bases lay between the germline ends. Germline CDR1 MNHEY, CDR2 SMNVEV (reference sequence). The CDR3 here is CASSLYSQGYATNEKLFF. The CDR3 coding sequence is TGTGCCAGCAGTTTATATTCCCAGGGGTATGCAACTAATGAAAAACTGTTTTTT.